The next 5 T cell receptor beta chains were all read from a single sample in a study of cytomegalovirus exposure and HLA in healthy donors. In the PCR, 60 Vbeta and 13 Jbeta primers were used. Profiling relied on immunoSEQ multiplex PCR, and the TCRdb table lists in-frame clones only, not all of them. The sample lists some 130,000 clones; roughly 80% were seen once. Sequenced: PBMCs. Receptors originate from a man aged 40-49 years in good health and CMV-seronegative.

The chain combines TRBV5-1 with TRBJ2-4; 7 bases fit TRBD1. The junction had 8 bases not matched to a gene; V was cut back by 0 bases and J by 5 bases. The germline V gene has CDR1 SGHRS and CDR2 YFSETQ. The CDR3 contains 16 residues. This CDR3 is CASSLGRGPSQNIQYF. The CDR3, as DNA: TGCGCCAGCAGCTTGGGTAGGGGGCCCTCACAAAACATTCAGTACTTC.

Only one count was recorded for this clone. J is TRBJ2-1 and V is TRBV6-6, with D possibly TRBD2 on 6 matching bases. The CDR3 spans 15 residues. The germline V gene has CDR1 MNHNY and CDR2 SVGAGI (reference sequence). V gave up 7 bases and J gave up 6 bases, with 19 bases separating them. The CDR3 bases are TGTGCCAGCAATTCCCCCGTGGCTAGCGTCAATGAGCAGTTCTTC. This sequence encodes CASNSPVASVNEQFF.

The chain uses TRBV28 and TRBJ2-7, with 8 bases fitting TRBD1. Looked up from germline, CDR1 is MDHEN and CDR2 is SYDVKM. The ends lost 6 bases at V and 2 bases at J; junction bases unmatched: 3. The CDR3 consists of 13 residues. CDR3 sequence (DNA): TGTGCCAGCAGCAGGACAGGGACCTACGAGCAGTACTTC. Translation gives CASSRTGTYEQYF. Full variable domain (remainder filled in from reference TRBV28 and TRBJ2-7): DVKVTQSSRYLVKRTGEKVFLECVQDMDHENMFWYRQDPGLGLRLIYFSYDVKMKEKGDIPEGYSVSREKKERFSLILESASTNQTSMYLCASSRTGTYEQYFGPGTRLTVT.

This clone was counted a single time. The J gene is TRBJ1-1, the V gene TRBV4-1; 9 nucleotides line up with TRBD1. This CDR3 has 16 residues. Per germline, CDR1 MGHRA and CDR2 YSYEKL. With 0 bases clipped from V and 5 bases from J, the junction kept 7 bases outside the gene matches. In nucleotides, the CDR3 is TGCGCCAGCAGCCAAGACGGGACAGGGCGGGGTACTGAAGCTTTCTTT. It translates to CASSQDGTGRGTEAFF.

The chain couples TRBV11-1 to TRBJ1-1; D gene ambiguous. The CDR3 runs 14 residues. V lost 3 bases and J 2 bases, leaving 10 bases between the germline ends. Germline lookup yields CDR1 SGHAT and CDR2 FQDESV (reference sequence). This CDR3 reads CASSFVHYNTEAFF. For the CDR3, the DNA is TGTGCCAGCAGCTTTGTCCACTATAACACTGAAGCTTTCTTT.